This T cell receptor beta chain stems from a study of CD8 T cells in Susac syndrome. The germline gives CDR1 SGHDT, CDR2 YYEEEE. CDR3 length equals 12 residues. Trimming removed 0 bases from V and 7 bases from J, with 7 bases in between. Random hexamers were used to reverse transcribe the RNA input (about 0.5 to 1 ug). A single record per CDR3 protein comes from TCRdb applying MiXCR to the immunoSEQ multiplex PCR reads. This sample yields roughly 190,000 distinct CDR3 sequences, of which about 94% are seen a single time; around 0.096% belongs to the top ten. The sequence came from a human donor in good health. Sequencing was performed on CD4+ T cells from PBMCs. This sequence joins TRBV5-6 and TRBJ1-1; no clear D. In nucleotides, the CDR3 is TGTGCCAGCAGCTTGGCCCGGTATGAAGCTTTCTTT. It codes for CASSLARYEAFF.